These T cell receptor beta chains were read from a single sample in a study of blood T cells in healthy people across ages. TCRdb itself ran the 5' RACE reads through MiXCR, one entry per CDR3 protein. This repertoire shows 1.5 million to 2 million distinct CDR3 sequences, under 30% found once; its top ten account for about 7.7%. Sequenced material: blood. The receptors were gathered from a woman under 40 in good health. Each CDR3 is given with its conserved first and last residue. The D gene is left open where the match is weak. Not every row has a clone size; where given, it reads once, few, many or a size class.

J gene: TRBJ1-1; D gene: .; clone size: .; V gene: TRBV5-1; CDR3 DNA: TGCGCCAGCAGCAAGGGGGTTTTAGGCGATTCCGCTGAAGCTTTCTTT; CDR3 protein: CASSKGVLGDSAEAFF
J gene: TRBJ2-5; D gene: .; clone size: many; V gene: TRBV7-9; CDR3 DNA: TGTGCCAGCGGAACCTACGCCTGGCAAGAGACCCAGTACTTC; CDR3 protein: CASGTYAWQETQYF
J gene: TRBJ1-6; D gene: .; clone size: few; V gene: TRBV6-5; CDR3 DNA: TGTGCCAGCAGTTACGTGGGCATTGGGTCACCCCTCCACTTT; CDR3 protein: CASSYVGIGSPLHF
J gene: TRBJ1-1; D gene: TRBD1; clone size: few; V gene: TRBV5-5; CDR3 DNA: TGTGCCAGCAGCACGCGAGTTAAGACAGGGGGCCCCACTGAAGCTTTCTTT; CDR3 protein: CASSTRVKTGGPTEAFF
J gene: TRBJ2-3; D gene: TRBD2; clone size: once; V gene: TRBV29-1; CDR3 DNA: TGCAGCGTTGTGTACGGAGTAGCGGGCCACACAGATCCGCAGTATTTT; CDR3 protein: CSVVYGVAGHTDPQYF
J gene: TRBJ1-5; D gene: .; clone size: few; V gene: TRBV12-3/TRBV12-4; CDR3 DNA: TGTGCCAGCAGTTTTTATCAGCCCCAGCATTTT; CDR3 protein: CASSFYQPQHF
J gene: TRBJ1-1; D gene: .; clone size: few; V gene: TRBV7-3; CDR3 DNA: TGTTCCAGCAGCGCCCGGGCTGAAGGTGAAGCTTTCTTT; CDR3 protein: CSSSARAEGEAFF
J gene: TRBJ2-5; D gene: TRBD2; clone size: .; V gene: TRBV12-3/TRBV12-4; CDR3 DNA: TGTGCCAGCACCCCGGGACTAGCTGGGGAAGAGACCCAGTACTTC; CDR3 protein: CASTPGLAGEETQYF
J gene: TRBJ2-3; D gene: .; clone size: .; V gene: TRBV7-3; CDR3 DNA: TGTGCCAGCAGCTTAACGCCACTAGATCTTGGAGATACGCAGTATTTT; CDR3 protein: CASSLTPLDLGDTQYF
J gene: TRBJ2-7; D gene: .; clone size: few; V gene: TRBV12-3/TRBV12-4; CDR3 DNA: TGTGCCAGCAGTTTGTGGGAACCCTTCCGGCAAATCAGGTTAAACGAGCAGTACTTC; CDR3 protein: CASSLWEPFRQIRLNEQYF
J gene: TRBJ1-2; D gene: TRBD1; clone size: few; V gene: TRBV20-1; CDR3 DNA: TGCAGTGCTAGAGGGTGGACAGGGGAAAAGAACTATGGCTACACCTTC; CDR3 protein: CSARGWTGEKNYGYTF
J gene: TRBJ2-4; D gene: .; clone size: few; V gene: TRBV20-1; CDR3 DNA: TGCAGTGCTAGAGATTCCCTAGAGGCCAAAAACATTCAGTACTTC; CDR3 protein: CSARDSLEAKNIQYF
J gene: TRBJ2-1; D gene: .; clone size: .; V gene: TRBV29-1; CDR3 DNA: TGCAGCTCGTTAGGGACCTTCAATGAGCAGTTCTTC; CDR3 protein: CSSLGTFNEQFF
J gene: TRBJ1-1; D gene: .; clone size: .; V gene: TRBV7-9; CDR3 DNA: TGTGCCAGCACCTTGACAGCGGAGACTGAAGCTTTCTTT; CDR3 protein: CASTLTAETEAFF
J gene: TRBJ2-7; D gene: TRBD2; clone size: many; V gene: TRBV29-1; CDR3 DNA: TGCAGCGTTGTGACTAGCGGTTACTACGAGCAGTACTTC; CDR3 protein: CSVVTSGYYEQYF
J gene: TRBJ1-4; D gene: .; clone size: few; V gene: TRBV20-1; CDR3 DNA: TGCAGTGCTAGCCCAACCACAGCTACAACTAATGAAAAACTGTTTTTT; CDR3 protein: CSASPTTATTNEKLFF
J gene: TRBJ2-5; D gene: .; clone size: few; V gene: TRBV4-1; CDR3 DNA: TGCGCCAGCAGCCCCGCGGCCGGGACCCGGGAGACCCAGTACTTC; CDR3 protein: CASSPAAGTRETQYF
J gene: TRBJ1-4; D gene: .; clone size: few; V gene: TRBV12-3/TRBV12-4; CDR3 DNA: TGTGCCAGCAGTTTACAGGGGCTTAAACTGTTTTTT; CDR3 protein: CASSLQGLKLFF
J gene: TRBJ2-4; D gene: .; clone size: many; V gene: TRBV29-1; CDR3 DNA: TGCAGCGTTGCCGGAGGAGACATTCAGTACTTC; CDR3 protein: CSVAGGDIQYF
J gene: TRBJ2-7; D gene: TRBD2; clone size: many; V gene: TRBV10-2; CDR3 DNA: TGCGCCAGCAGTGAGTCCCGCGGGAGCGGGAGTCTCTACGAGCAGTACTTC; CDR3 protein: CASSESRGSGSLYEQYF